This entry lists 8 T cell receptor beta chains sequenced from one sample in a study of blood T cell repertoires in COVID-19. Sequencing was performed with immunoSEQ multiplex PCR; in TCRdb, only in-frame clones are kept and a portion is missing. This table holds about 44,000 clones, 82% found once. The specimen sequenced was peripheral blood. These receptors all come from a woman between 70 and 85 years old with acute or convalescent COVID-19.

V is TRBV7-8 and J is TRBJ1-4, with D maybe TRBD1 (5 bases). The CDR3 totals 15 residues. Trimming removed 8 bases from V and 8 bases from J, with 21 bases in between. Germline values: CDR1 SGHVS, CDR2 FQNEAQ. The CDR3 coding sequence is TGTGCCAGCGGGGAAAGACTGCCGGAGGGGGAAAAACTGTTTTTT. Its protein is CASGERLPEGEKLFF.

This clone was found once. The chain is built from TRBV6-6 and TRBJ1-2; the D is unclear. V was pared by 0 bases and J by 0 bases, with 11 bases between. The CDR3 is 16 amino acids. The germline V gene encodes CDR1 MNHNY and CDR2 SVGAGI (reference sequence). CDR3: CASSYSRPSSNYGYTF. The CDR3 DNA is TGTGCCAGCAGTTACTCGAGACCTAGCTCTAACTATGGCTACACCTTC.

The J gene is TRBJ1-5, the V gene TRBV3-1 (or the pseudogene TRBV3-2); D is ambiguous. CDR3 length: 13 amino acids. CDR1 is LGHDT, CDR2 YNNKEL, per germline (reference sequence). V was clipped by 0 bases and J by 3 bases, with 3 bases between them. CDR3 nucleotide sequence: TGTGCCAGCAGCCAAGACCTCAATCAGCCCCAGCATTTT. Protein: CASSQDLNQPQHF.

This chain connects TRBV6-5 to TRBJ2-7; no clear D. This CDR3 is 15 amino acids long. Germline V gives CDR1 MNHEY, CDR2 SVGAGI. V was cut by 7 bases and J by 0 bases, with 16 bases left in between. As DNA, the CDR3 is TGTGCCAGCATCTCCAGTTTTGATAACTCCTACGAGCAGTACTTC. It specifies CASISSFDNSYEQYF.

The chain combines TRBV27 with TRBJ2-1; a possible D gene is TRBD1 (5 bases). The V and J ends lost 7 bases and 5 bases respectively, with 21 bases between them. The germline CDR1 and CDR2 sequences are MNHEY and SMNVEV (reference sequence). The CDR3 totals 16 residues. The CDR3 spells CASTAPTANLNNEQFF. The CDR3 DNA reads TGTGCCAGCACCGCCCCGACAGCGAACTTAAACAATGAGCAGTTCTTC.

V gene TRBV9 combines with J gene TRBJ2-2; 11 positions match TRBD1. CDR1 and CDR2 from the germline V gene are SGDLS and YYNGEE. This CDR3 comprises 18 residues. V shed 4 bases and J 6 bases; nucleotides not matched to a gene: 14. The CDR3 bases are TGTGCCAGCAGCAAATCTACCGGGACAGGGGGGTGGGCCGGGGAGCTGTTTTTT. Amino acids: CASSKSTGTGGWAGELFF.

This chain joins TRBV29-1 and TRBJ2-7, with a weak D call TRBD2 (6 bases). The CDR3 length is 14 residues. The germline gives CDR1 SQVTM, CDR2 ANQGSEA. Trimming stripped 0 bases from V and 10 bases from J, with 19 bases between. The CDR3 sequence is CSVEDKGRTNLQYF. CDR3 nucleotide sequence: TGCAGCGTTGAAGACAAGGGGCGGACTAATCTTCAGTACTTC.

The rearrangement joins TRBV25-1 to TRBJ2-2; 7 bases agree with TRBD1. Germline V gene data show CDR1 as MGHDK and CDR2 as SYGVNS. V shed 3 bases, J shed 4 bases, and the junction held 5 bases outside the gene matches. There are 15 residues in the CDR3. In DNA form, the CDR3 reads TGTGCCAGCAGTGATGACAGGGCAAGCACCGGGGAGCTGTTTTTT. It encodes CASSDDRASTGELFF.